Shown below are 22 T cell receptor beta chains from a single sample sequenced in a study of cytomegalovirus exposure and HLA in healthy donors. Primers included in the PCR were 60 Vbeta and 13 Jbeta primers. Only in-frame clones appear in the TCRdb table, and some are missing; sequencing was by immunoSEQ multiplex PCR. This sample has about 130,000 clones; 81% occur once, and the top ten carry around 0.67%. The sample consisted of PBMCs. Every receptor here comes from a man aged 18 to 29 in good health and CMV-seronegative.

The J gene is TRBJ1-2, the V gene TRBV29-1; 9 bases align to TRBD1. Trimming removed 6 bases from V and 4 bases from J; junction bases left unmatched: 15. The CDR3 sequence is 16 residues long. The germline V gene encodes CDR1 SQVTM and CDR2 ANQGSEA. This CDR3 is CSVDRGTGLRGYGYTF. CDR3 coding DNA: TGCAGCGTGGACAGGGGAACGGGGTTGCGTGGCTATGGCTACACCTTC.

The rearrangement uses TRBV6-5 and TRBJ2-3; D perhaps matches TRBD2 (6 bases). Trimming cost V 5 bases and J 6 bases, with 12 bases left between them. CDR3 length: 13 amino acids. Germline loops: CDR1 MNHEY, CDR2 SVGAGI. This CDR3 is CASSTAEGDTQYF. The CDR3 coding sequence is TGTGCCAGCAGTACCGCGGAGGGGGATACGCAGTATTTT.

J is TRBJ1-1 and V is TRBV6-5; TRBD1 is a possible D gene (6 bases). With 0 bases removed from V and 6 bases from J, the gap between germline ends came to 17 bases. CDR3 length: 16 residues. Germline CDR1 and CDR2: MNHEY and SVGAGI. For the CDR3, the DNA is TGTGCCAGCAGTTACTCGATGGGGGGGGCCGGGGCTGAAGCTTTCTTT. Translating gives CASSYSMGGAGAEAFF.

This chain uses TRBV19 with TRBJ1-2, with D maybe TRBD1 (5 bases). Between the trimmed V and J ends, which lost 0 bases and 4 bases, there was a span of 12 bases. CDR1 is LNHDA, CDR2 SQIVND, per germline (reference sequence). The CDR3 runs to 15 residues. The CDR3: CASSIDVRGLYGYTF. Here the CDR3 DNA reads TGTGCCAGTAGTATAGATGTAAGGGGTCTCTATGGCTACACCTTC.

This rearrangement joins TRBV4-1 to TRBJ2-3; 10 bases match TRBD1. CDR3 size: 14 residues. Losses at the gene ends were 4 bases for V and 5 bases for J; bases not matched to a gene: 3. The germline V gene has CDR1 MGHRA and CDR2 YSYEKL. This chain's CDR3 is CASSLDRGLDTQYF. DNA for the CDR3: TGCGCCAGCAGCCTGGACAGGGGGTTAGATACGCAGTATTTT.

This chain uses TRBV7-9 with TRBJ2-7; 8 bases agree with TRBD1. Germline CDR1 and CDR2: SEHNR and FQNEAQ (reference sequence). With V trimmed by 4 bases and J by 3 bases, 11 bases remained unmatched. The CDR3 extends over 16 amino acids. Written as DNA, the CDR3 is TGTGCCAGCAGCTCACCTTTGTCCGGGACAGGCTACGAGCAGTACTTC. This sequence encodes CASSSPLSGTGYEQYF.

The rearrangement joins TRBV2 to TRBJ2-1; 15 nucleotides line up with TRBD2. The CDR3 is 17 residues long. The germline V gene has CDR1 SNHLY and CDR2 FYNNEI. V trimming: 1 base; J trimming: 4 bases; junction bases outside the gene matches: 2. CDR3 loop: CASSEGGLAGGYNEQFF. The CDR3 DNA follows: TGTGCCAGCAGTGAAGGGGGACTAGCGGGGGGATACAATGAGCAGTTCTTC.

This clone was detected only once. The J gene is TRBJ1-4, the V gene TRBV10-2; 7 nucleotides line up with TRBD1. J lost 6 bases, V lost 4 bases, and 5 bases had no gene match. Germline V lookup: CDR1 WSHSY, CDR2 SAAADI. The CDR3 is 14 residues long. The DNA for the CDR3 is TGCGCCAGCAGTGGGCCCGGGACAGATGAAAAACTGTTTTTT. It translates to CASSGPGTDEKLFF.

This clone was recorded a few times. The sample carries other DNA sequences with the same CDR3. The CDR3 DNA reads as TGTGCCAGCAGTGAATGGAGACAGAGCACAGATACGCAGTATTTT. It yields the protein CASSEWRQSTDTQYF. The chain employs TRBV6-1 and TRBJ2-3, with D tentatively TRBD1 (5 bases). Trimming shortened V by 2 bases and J by 0 bases, and 9 bases separated the two germline ends. Germline CDR1 is MNHNS and CDR2 is SASEGT. CDR3 length: 15 residues.

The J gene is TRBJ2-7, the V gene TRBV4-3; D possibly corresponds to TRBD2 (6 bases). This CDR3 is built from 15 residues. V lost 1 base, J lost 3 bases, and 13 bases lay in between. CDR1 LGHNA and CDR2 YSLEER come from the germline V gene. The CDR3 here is CASSQVGGSVYEQYF. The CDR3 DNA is TGCGCCAGCAGCCAAGTGGGGGGTTCTGTCTACGAGCAGTACTTC.

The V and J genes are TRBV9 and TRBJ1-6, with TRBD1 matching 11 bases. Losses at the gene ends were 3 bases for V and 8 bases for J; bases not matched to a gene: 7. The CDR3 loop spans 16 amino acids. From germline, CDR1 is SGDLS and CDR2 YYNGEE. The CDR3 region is CASSAEKGQGDSPLHF. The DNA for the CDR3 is TGTGCCAGCAGCGCGGAAAAGGGACAGGGGGATTCACCCCTCCACTTT.

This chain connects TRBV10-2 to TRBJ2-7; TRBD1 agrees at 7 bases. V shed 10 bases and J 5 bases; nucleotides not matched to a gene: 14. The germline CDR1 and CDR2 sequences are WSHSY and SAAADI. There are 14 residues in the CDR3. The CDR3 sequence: CATNPGQTYDEQYF. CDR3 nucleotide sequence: TGCGCCACGAATCCGGGACAGACCTATGACGAGCAGTACTTC.

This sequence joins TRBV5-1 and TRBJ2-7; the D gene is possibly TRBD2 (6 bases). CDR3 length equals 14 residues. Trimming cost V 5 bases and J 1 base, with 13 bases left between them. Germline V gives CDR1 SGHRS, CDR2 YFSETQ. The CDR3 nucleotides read TGCGCCAGCAGTAAGGAGGGGTTTTCCTACGAGCAGTACTTC. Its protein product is CASSKEGFSYEQYF.

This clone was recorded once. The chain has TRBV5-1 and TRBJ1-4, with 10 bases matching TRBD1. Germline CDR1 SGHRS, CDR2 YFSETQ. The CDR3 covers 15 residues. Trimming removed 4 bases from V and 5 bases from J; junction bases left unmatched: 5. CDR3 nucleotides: TGCGCCAGCAGCCCCCCGGGACAGGGGAATGAAAAACTGTTTTTT. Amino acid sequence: CASSPPGQGNEKLFF.

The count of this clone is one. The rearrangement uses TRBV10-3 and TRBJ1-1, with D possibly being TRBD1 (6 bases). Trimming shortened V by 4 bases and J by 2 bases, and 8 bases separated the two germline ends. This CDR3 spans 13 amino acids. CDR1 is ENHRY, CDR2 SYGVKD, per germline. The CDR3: CAISGTANTEAFF. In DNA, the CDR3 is TGTGCCATCAGTGGGACAGCAAACACTGAAGCTTTCTTT.

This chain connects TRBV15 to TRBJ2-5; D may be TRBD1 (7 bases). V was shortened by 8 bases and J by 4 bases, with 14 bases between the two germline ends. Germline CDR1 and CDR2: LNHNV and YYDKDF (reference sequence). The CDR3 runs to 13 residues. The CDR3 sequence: CATRPGGPETQYF. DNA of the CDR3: TGTGCCACCCGACCAGGGGGGCCAGAGACCCAGTACTTC. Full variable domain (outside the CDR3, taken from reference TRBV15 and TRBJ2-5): DAMVIQNPRYQVTQFGKPVTLSCSQTLNHNVMYWYQQKSSQAPKLLFHYYDKDFNNEADTPDNFQSRRPNTSFCFLDIRSPGLGDTAMYLCATRPGGPETQYFGPGTRLLVL.

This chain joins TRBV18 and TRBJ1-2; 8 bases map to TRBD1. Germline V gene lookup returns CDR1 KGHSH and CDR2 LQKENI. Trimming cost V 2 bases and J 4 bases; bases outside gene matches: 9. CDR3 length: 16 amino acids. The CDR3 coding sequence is TGTGCCAGCTCACCAGACTTCAGGGGGCAAACCTATGGCTACACCTTC. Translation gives CASSPDFRGQTYGYTF.

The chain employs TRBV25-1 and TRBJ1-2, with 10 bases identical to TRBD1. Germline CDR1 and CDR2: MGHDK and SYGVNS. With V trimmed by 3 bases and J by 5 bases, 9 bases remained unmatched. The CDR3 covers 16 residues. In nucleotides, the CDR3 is TGTGCCAGCAGTGACCAGACAGGGGGCTTTGGTTATGGCTACACCTTC. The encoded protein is CASSDQTGGFGYGYTF.

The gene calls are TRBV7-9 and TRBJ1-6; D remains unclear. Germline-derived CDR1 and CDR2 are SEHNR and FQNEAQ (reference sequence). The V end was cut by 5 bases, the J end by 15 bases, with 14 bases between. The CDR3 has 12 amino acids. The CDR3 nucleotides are TGTGCCAGCAGCGGAATCGTCGGGATCCTCCACTTT. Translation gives CASSGIVGILHF.

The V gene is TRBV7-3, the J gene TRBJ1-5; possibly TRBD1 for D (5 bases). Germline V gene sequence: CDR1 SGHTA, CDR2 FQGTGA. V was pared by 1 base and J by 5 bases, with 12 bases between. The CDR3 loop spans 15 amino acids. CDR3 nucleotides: TGTGCCAGCAGCTTAATGGGGGGTTGGGATCAGCCCCAGCATTTT. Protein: CASSLMGGWDQPQHF. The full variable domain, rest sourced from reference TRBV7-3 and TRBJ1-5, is GAGVSQTPSNKVTEKGKYVELRCDPISGHTALYWYRQSLGQGPEFLIYFQGTGAADDSGLPNDRFFAVRPEGSVSTLKIQRTERGDSAVYLCASSLMGGWDQPQHFGDGTRLSIL.

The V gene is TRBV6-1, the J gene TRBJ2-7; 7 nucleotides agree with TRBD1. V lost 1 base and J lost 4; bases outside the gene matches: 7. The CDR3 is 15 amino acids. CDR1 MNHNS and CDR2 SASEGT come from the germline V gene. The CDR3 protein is CASSEGAGGLYEQYF. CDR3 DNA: TGTGCCAGCAGTGAAGGGGCAGGGGGTCTTTACGAGCAGTACTTC.

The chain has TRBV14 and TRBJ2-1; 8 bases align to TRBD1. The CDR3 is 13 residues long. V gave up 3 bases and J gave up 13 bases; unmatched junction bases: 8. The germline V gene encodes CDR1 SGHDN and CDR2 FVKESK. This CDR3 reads CASSQARQGKQFF. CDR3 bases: TGTGCCAGCAGCCAGGCGAGACAGGGGAAACAGTTCTTC.